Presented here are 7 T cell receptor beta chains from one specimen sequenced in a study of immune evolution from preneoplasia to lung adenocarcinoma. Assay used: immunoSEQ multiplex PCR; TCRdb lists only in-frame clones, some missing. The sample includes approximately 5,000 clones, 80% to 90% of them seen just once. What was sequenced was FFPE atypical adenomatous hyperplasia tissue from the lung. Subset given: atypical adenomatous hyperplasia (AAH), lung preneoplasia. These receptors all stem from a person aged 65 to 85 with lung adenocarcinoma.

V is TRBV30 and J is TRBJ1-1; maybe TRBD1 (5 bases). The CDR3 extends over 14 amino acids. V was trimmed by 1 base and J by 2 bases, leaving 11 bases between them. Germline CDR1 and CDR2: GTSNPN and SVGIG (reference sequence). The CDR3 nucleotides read TGTGCCTGGAGTGCGGGACTTCTAAACACTGAAGCTTTCTTT. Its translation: CAWSAGLLNTEAFF.

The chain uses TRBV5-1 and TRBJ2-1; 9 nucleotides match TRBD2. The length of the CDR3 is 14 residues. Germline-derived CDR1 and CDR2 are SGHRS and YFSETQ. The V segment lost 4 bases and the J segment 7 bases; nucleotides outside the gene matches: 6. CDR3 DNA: TGCGCCAGCAGCCCGGGACTAGCTGAGAATGAGCAGTTCTTC. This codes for CASSPGLAENEQFF. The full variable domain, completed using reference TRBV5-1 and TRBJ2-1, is KAGVTQTPRYLIKTRGQQVTLSCSPISGHRSVSWYQQTPGQGLQFLFEYFSETQRNKGNFPGRFSGRQFSNSRSEMNVSTLELGDSALYLCASSPGLAENEQFFGPGTRLTVL.

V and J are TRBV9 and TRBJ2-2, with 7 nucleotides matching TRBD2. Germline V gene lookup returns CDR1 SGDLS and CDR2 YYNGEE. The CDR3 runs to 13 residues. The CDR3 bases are TGTGTGGGGAGGGCCAAGAACACCGGGGAGCTGTTTTTT. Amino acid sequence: CVGRAKNTGELFF.

Here the CDR3 reads CASSLESLRSGNTIYF. CDR3 nucleotide sequence: TGTGCCAGCAGCTTAGAGTCACTGCGCTCTGGAAACACCATATATTTT. The chain employs TRBV11-2 and TRBJ1-3; D not resolved. Germline-derived CDR1 and CDR2 are SGHAT and FQNNGV. Trimming shortened V by 0 bases and J by 0 bases, and 9 bases separated the two germline ends. This CDR3 contains 16 residues.

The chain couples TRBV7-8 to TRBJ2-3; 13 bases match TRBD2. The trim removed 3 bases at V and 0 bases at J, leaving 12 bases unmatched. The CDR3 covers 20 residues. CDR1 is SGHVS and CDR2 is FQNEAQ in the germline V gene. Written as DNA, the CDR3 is TGTGCCAGCAGCTTTCCACCGGGACTAGCGGGAACAACTAGCACAGATACGCAGTATTTT. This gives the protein CASSFPPGLAGTTSTDTQYF.

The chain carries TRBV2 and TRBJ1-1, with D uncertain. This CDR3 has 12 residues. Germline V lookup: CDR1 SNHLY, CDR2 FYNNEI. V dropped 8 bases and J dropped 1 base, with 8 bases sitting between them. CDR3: CASAEGNTEAFF. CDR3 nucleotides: TGTGCCAGCGCAGAAGGGAACACTGAAGCTTTCTTT. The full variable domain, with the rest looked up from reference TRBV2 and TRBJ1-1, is EPEVTQTPSHQVTQMGQEVILRCVPISNHLYFYWYRQILGQKVEFLVSFYNNEISEKSEIFDDQFSVERPDGSNFTLKIRSTKLEDSAMYFCASAEGNTEAFFGQGTRLTVV.

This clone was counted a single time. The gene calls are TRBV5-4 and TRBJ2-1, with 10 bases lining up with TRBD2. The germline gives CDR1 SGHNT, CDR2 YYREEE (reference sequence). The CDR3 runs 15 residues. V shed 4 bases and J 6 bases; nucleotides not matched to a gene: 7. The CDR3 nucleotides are TGTGCCAGCAGCCCCAAGCGGGAGGGAGTCAATGAGCAGTTCTTC. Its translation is CASSPKREGVNEQFF.